What follows are 8 T cell receptor beta chains derived from one specimen sequenced in a study of cytomegalovirus exposure and HLA in healthy donors. The PCR used 60 Vbeta and 13 Jbeta primers. Produced via immunoSEQ multiplex PCR; TCRdb's table is partial and in-frame only. The data include 60,000 to 65,000 clones; the top ten clones carry around 5%. Sequencing was done on a sample of PBMCs. The receptors stem from a man aged 25 to 45 in good health and CMV-seropositive.

The chain carries TRBV5-5 and TRBJ1-2; D gene ambiguous. The V end was cut by 5 bases, the J end by 2 bases, with 16 bases between. Germline V gene data show CDR1 as SGHKS and CDR2 as YYEKEE (reference sequence). The CDR3 spans 15 residues. CDR3 sequence (DNA): TGTGCCAGCAGTCAAACCGGGAGGGAAAACTATGGCTACACCTTC. It translates to CASSQTGRENYGYTF.

The genes are TRBV10-2 and TRBJ1-1; possibly TRBD1 for D (5 bases). Trimming shortened V by 3 bases and J by 5 bases, and 16 bases separated the two germline ends. This CDR3 has 15 residues. In germline, CDR1 is WSHSY, CDR2 SAAADI. CDR3 loop: CASSDSGTGGTEAFF. CDR3 DNA sequence: TGCGCCAGCAGTGATTCCGGGACGGGGGGGACTGAAGCTTTCTTT.

The chain carries TRBV6-5 and TRBJ1-1; D unclear. CDR1 and CDR2 from the germline V gene are MNHEY and SVGAGI. The CDR3 spans 14 residues. V lost 2 bases and J 1 base, leaving 8 bases between the germline ends. CDR3: CASSYGRGNTEAFF. The CDR3, as DNA: TGTGCCAGCAGTTACGGACGGGGGAACACTGAAGCTTTCTTT.

This sequence joins TRBV6-5 and TRBJ2-7; a possible D gene is TRBD1 (5 bases). CDR3 length: 14 residues. Per the germline V gene, CDR1 is MNHEY and CDR2 is SVGAGI. Trimming pared 5 bases from V and 3 bases from J, leaving 14 bases between. CDR3 residues: CASSPVQADYEQYF. The CDR3 coding sequence is TGTGCCAGCAGTCCTGTACAGGCGGACTACGAGCAGTACTTC.

The CDR3 sequence: CASSPSSRAPYEQYF. For the CDR3, the DNA is TGTGCCAGCAGCCCATCATCCAGGGCTCCCTACGAGCAGTACTTC. The chain combines TRBV7-9 with TRBJ2-7; a weak D match, TRBD1 (5 bases). Per germline, CDR1 SEHNR and CDR2 FQNEAQ (reference sequence). The CDR3 has 15 amino acids. The V and J ends lost 5 bases and 2 bases respectively, with 16 bases between them.

The rearrangement uses TRBV6-5 and TRBJ2-2; a possible D gene is TRBD2 (5 bases). Per the germline V gene, CDR1 is MNHEY and CDR2 is SVGAGI. The length of the CDR3 is 13 residues. The V end was cut by 6 bases, the J end by 6 bases, with 11 bases between. CDR3 residues: CASRSSGAGELFF. CDR3 DNA sequence: TGTGCCAGCAGGAGCTCCGGGGCCGGGGAGCTGTTTTTT.

The CDR3 region has the DNA TGTGCCTGGAGTTCCCTAGCGGGGCGCAACACAGATACGCAGTATTTT. Translation: CAWSSLAGRNTDTQYF. The chain uses TRBV30 and TRBJ2-3, with TRBD2 matching 9 bases. Losses at the gene ends were 2 bases for V and 2 bases for J; bases not matched to a gene: 8. This CDR3 region has 16 residues. The V gene's germline CDR1 is GTSNPN and CDR2 SVGIG (reference sequence). The full variable domain, completed using reference TRBV30 and TRBJ2-3, is SQTIHQWPATLVQPVGSPLSLECTVEGTSNPNLYWYRQAAGRGLQLLFYSVGIGQISSEVPQNLSASRPQDRQFILSSKKLLLSDSGFYLCAWSSLAGRNTDTQYFGPGTRLTVL.

The V gene is TRBV29-1, the J gene TRBJ1-5; maybe TRBD1 (5 bases). Looked up from germline, CDR1 is SQVTM and CDR2 is ANQGSEA. The CDR3 has 14 residues. Trimming removed 4 bases from V and 5 bases from J, with 15 bases in between. The chain's CDR3 is CSVGGRPGDQPQHF. DNA of the CDR3: TGCAGCGTTGGAGGCAGGCCGGGGGATCAGCCCCAGCATTTT.